One and the same sample provided the 6 T cell receptor beta chains below, sequenced in a study of a mutant IDH1 vaccine in newly diagnosed glioma. The repertoire was sequenced with immunoSEQ multiplex PCR; TCRdb's copy has only in-frame clones and lacks some. The sample lists tens of thousands of clones; about 80% were seen once. Time point: week 11, during vaccination. The study gave 300 ug of mutant IDH1 20-mer peptide per vaccine dose, with topical imiquimod. Their recognized antigens are unknown. The material sequenced was PBMCs, taken from a glioma patient whose treatment included an IDH1 peptide vaccine. These receptors all come from a young woman with glioma.

V is TRBV29-1 and J is TRBJ2-5; 9 nucleotides match TRBD1. The CDR3 extends over 12 amino acids. Germline V gene sequence: CDR1 SQVTM, CDR2 ANQGSEA. After removal of 3 bases from V and 4 bases from J, the junction contained 0 bases not matched to a gene. The CDR3 loop reads CSVETGGETQYF. In DNA, the CDR3 is TGCAGCGTTGAGACAGGGGGAGAGACCCAGTACTTC. The full variable domain, its missing parts supplied by reference TRBV29-1 and TRBJ2-5, is SAVISQKPSRDICQRGTSLTIQCQVDSQVTMMFWYRQQPGQSLTLIATANQGSEATYESGFVIDKFPISRPNLTFSTLTVSNMSPEDSSIYLCSVETGGETQYFGPGTRLLVL.

The chain employs TRBV5-1 and TRBJ2-1; 12 bases line up with TRBD2. V was pared by 2 bases and J by 7 bases, with 7 bases of the junction left unmatched. CDR3 length: 16 amino acids. The V gene's germline CDR1 is SGHRS and CDR2 YFSETQ. The CDR3 nucleotides are TGCGCCAGCAGCTTAGGAGCTAGCGGGAGGGCGAATGAGCAGTTCTTC. Translating it yields CASSLGASGRANEQFF.

Here the CDR3 DNA reads TGTGCCGGAGGGACAGGGAAGAACTATGGCTACACCTTC. Translating gives CAGGTGKNYGYTF. This chain connects TRBV30 to TRBJ1-2; 9 bases align to TRBD1. V trimming: 8 bases; J trimming: 2 bases; junction bases outside the gene matches: 6. CDR3 size: 13 residues. CDR1 and CDR2 from the germline V gene are GTSNPN and SVGIG (reference sequence). The complete variable domain, with remaining parts taken from reference TRBV30 and TRBJ1-2, reads SQTIHQWPATLVQPVGSPLSLECTVEGTSNPNLYWYRQAAGRGLQLLFYSVGIGQISSEVPQNLSASRPQDRQFILSSKKLLLSDSGFYLCAGGTGKNYGYTFGSGTRLTVV.

Of note for this clone: One junction end does not reproduce the germline sequence, and a read error may be involved. The chain carries TRBV6-6 and TRBJ1-2; maybe TRBD1 (5 bases). This CDR3 spans 12 amino acids. From germline, CDR1 is MNHNY and CDR2 SVGAGI (reference sequence). The CDR3 DNA follows: TGTGCCAGCAGGTACTACTCAGGGGGCTACACCTTC. Amino acid sequence: CASRYYSGGYTF.

The V call is TRBV6-6, the J call TRBJ2-1, with D possibly being TRBD2 (5 bases). Germline V gene lookup returns CDR1 MNHNY and CDR2 SVGAGI (reference sequence). Trimming took off 6 bases at V and 8 bases at J, with 14 bases between the two ends. CDR3 length: 13 amino acids. The CDR3 region has the DNA TGTGCCAGCAGGGGGAGCATAATCGATGAGCAGTTCTTC. It encodes CASRGSIIDEQFF.

The chain recombines TRBV4-1 with TRBJ2-3; TRBD1 agrees at 7 bases. Germline lookup yields CDR1 MGHRA and CDR2 YSYEKL. CDR3 length: 15 residues. V lost 6 bases and J lost 0; bases outside the gene matches: 6. CDR3 loop: CASRRQGSSTDTQYF. The CDR3 DNA sequence: TGCGCCAGCAGAAGACAGGGATCAAGCACAGATACGCAGTATTTT.